This entry lists 8 T cell receptor beta chains sequenced from one sample in a study of T-cell memory formation after mild COVID-19. TCRdb redid the calling of the 5' RACE reads with MiXCR, one entry per CDR3 protein. The repertoire holds 150,000 to 200,000 distinct CDR3 sequences, with more than 9% as singletons. Sequencing was done on a sample of PBMCs or a T cell subset sorted from them (not recorded which). The receptors come from a man aged 18 to 29 who had mild COVID-19 (a few samples of this study predate the infection). Cell type and time point are not known.

This clonotype was observed a few times. The chain is built from TRBV7-2 and TRBJ2-1; D possibly uses TRBD1 or TRBD2 (6 bases each). The germline V gene has CDR1 SGHTA and CDR2 FQGNSA. This CDR3 contains 16 residues. V lost 0 bases, J lost 7 bases, and 16 bases lay in between. CDR3 in DNA: TGTGCCAGCAGCTTAGCGCAAGGGGGGCCACTAAATGAGCAGTTCTTC. Translation gives CASSLAQGGPLNEQFF.

V and J are TRBV5-6 and TRBJ2-7; TRBD1 might be the D (6 bases). V lost 4 bases and J 5 bases, leaving 13 bases between the germline ends. Germline lookup yields CDR1 SGHDT and CDR2 YYEEEE. This CDR3 is built from 13 residues. This CDR3 is CASSRRGSHEQYV. CDR3 DNA: TGTGCCAGCAGCCGTAGGGGGAGCCACGAGCAGTACGTC.

A single count supports this clonotype. A read error is possible here, since a much larger clone lies one base away. V usage is TRBV7-2 and J usage is TRBJ2-2; D may correspond to TRBD1 or TRBD2 (5 bases each). Germline V gene lookup returns CDR1 SGHTA and CDR2 FQGNSA. CDR3 length: 17 amino acids. The CDR3: CASSFSLRAADTVELFF. The CDR3 nucleotides are TGTGCCAGCAGCTTTAGCCTGAGGGCCGCGGACACCGTGGAGCTGTTTTTT. Combining the CDR3 with reference TRBV7-2 and TRBJ2-2 gives the whole variable domain GAGVSQSPSNKVTEKGKDVELRCDPISGHTALYWYRQSLGQGLEFLIYFQGNSAPDKSGLPSDRFSAERTGGSVSTLTIQRTQQEDSAVYLCASSFSLRAADTVELFFGEGSRLTVL.

DNA of the CDR3: TGCGCCAGCAGCCAAGATAAGGGACAGGGTTCTTCACCCCTCCACTTT. Its protein is CASSQDKGQGSSPLHF. This chain joins TRBV4-1 and TRBJ1-6; 9 nucleotides match TRBD1. The CDR3 has 16 residues. V trimming: 0 bases; J trimming: 9 bases; junction bases outside the gene matches: 6. Germline assignment: CDR1 MGHRA and CDR2 YSYEKL.

This rearrangement joins TRBV25-1 to TRBJ2-7; tentative D call: TRBD1 (6 bases). Trimming stripped 7 bases from V and 6 bases from J, with 10 bases between. Germline V gene data show CDR1 as MGHDK and CDR2 as SYGVNS. The CDR3 is made up of 11 amino acids. The CDR3 loop reads CASTGGGEQYF. CDR3 nucleotide sequence: TGTGCCAGCACTGGGGGCGGCGAGCAGTACTTC.

This clonotype has only a few counts. V and J are TRBV7-8 and TRBJ2-3; TRBD2 is a possible D gene (7 bases). Germline V gene sequence: CDR1 SGHVS, CDR2 FQNEAQ. The CDR3 is 16 amino acids. V was clipped by 5 bases and J by 5 bases, with 20 bases between them. The CDR3 sequence: CASSPELGGQGDTQYF. CDR3 DNA sequence: TGTGCCAGCAGCCCTGAGCTCGGGGGGCAGGGAGATACGCAGTATTTT.

This chain connects TRBV5-1 to TRBJ1-6; tentative D call: TRBD1 (6 bases). This CDR3 is 14 amino acids long. Trimming took off 4 bases at V and 7 bases at J, with 12 bases between the two ends. Germline CDR1 reads SGHRS; CDR2 reads YFSETQ. The CDR3 nucleotides are TGCGCCAGCAGCGACGGGGGCCGGAATTCACCCCTCCACTTT. Protein: CASSDGGRNSPLHF.

This clonotype turned up a few times. The CDR3 spells CASSFSTSGGQETQYF. The CDR3 DNA sequence: TGTGCCAGCAGCTTCTCGACTAGCGGGGGACAAGAGACCCAGTACTTC. The chain employs TRBV7-2 and TRBJ2-5, with 12 nucleotides matching TRBD2. This CDR3 is built from 16 residues. J gave up 2 bases and V 3 bases, and 4 bases lay outside the gene matches. CDR1 and CDR2 from the germline V gene are SGHTA and FQGNSA. Supplemented by reference TRBV7-2 and TRBJ2-5, the full variable domain reads GAGVSQSPSNKVTEKGKDVELRCDPISGHTALYWYRQSLGQGLEFLIYFQGNSAPDKSGLPSDRFSAERTGGSVSTLTIQRTQQEDSAVYLCASSFSTSGGQETQYFGPGTRLLVL.